These T cell receptor beta chains were read from a single sample in a study of CD8+ T cells in alopecia areata. This table comes from immunoSEQ multiplex PCR, and its TCRdb copy is limited to in-frame clones, with some not included. The sample includes under 250,000 clones, under 75% seen only once; the top ten take 1.6%. The input for sequencing was CD4+ T cells sorted from blood, taken at week 4, from a patient treated with tofacitinib. These receptors were collected from a human donor with alopecia areata. Each CDR3 is given with its conserved first and last residue. The D gene is left open where the match is weak. Clone size is shown for a subset of rows, as once, few, many or a class of expanded clone.

clone_size,j_call,v_call,d_call,cdr3_aa,cdr3_nt
.,TRBJ2-7,TRBV5-1,.,CASSLVGGEGEQYF,TGCGCCAGCAGCTTGGTCGGGGGCGAGGGCGAGCAGTACTTC
.,TRBJ1-6,TRBV2,.,CASQAQLPNSPLHF,TGTGCCAGCCAGGCGCAACTACCTAATTCACCCCTCCACTTT
.,TRBJ1-1,TRBV5-1,.,CASGREFTEAFF,TGCGCCAGCGGCAGGGAATTTACTGAAGCTTTCTTT
.,TRBJ2-6,TRBV28,.,CASSPPGSSGANVLTF,TGTGCCAGCAGCCCCCCAGGGTCTTCTGGGGCCAACGTCCTGACTTTC
.,TRBJ2-4,TRBV5-6,TRBD1,CASSLRTGVTAKNIQYF,TGTGCCAGCAGCCTACGGACAGGGGTAACAGCCAAAAACATTCAGTACTTC
.,TRBJ1-5,TRBV12-5,.,CASGLVLGRAGQPQHF,TGTGCTAGTGGTTTGGTACTAGGCAGGGCCGGTCAGCCCCAGCATTTT
.,TRBJ1-1,TRBV4-1,.,CASSQDRVAEAFF,TGCGCCAGCAGCCAAGATCGGGTGGCTGAAGCTTTCTTT
once,TRBJ1-2,TRBV9,.,CASSVASTGGYGYTF,TGTGCCAGCAGCGTAGCCTCTACGGGGGGCTATGGCTACACCTTC
few,TRBJ2-1,TRBV19,TRBD1,CASSHKIGQGPNEQFF,TGTGCCAGTAGTCACAAAATAGGACAGGGGCCCAATGAGCAGTTCTTC
.,TRBJ1-2,TRBV28,TRBD1,CASTPDRVGYGYTF,TGTGCCAGCACCCCGGACAGGGTGGGCTATGGCTACACCTTC
.,TRBJ1-2,TRBV29-1,.,CSVGRLHSYGYTF,TGCAGCGTTGGTAGGCTCCACTCCTATGGCTACACCTTC
.,TRBJ1-1,TRBV27,.,CASSLNGAGNTEAFF,TGTGCCAGCAGTTTAAACGGGGCGGGGAACACTGAAGCTTTCTTT
.,TRBJ1-1,TRBV30,.,CACPGHNTEAFF,TGTGCCTGTCCGGGACACAACACTGAAGCTTTCTTT
.,TRBJ2-7,TRBV7-2,.,CASSLGGVSYEQYF,TGTGCCAGCAGCTTAGGTGGAGTTTCCTACGAGCAGTACTTC
.,TRBJ1-1,TRBV25-1,.,CASSEWKGVDTEAFF,TGTGCCAGCAGTGAATGGAAGGGGGTGGACACTGAAGCTTTCTTT
.,TRBJ1-5,TRBV15,TRBD1,CATSGDRGTGQPQHF,TGTGCCACCAGCGGAGACAGGGGTACAGGTCAGCCCCAGCATTTT
once,TRBJ1-1,TRBV25-1,.,CASSGKGNTEAFF,TGTGCCAGCAGTGGTAAGGGGAACACTGAAGCTTTCTTT
few,TRBJ2-7,TRBV27,.,CASGMTPTYEQYF,TGTGCCAGCGGAATGACGCCCACCTACGAGCAGTACTTC
.,TRBJ2-2,TRBV4-3,.,CASSQDLRPAGELFF,TGCGCCAGCAGCCAAGATTTGAGACCCGCCGGGGAGCTGTTTTTT
.,TRBJ2-1,TRBV2,.,CASRGGSFATVEQFF,TGTGCCAGCAGAGGAGGTAGCTTTGCGACCGTTGAGCAGTTCTTC
.,TRBJ1-2,TRBV2,.,CASRVETGMNYGYTF,TGTGCCAGCAGAGTCGAAACAGGGATGAACTATGGCTACACCTTC
.,TRBJ2-3,TRBV10-3,.,CAISDPRTAGDTQYF,TGTGCCATCAGTGACCCCCGGACAGCGGGGGATACGCAGTATTTT
.,TRBJ1-5,TRBV19,.,CASSIGGGSNQPQHF,TGTGCCAGTAGTATAGGGGGAGGGAGCAATCAGCCCCAGCATTTT
.,TRBJ2-3,TRBV29-1,TRBD2,CSVERGASTDTQYF,TGCAGCGTTGAGCGGGGGGCTAGCACAGATACGCAGTATTTT
.,TRBJ2-7,TRBV2,.,CASSGRWDAYEQYF,TGTGCCAGCAGCGGGCGATGGGACGCCTACGAGCAGTACTTC
.,TRBJ2-5,TRBV28,TRBD2,CASSEQVLAGAQETQYF,TGTGCCAGCAGTGAGCAAGTCCTAGCGGGGGCACAAGAGACCCAGTACTTC
many,TRBJ1-6,TRBV28,TRBD1,CASGQGALNSPLHF,TGTGCCAGCGGACAGGGGGCCTTGAATTCACCCCTCCACTTT
.,TRBJ1-2,TRBV30,.,CAWSVRLTGYGYTF,TGTGCCTGGAGTGTACGACTTACAGGCTATGGCTACACCTTC